This paragraph covers one T cell receptor beta chain sequence. Its cognate antigen has yet to be identified. The junction departs from germline at one end; a sequencing error may be responsible. Only healthy Caucasian donors were included. Three pairs of female monozygotic twins, all aged roughly 18 to 30 years, made up the twin cohort. Miltenyi CD45RO+ enrichment and human naive T-cell isolation kits were used to isolate memory (CD45RO+) and naive T cells from PBMC. For CDR1 and CDR2, the germline V gene (reference sequence) lists LGHDT and YNNKEL. The CDR3 covers 19 residues, taking in both the cysteine and the phenylalanine. Here the CDR3 DNA is all that survives: 57 bases in frame from base 1. The source of the sample is a study of identical twins listed by TCRdb under 2016. As for the study more broadly: The study deep-sequenced TCR alpha and beta repertoires from monozygotic twins, unrelated adults of various ages and cord blood to test whether fetal clonotypes persist. To rule out contamination, the twin experiments were replicated at different times with different library preparation protocols.

Receptor libraries were prepared by 5' RACE. The run used an Illumina HiSeq 2000. A universal primer binding site was added through template switching, and the final cDNA carried a unique molecular identifier so that TCR cDNA molecules could be counted accurately. First-strand cDNA for TCR alpha and beta chains was synthesized from specific primers in the conserved constant-segment region. To control for contamination, every cDNA library carried two barcodes: a SMART-Mk sample barcode plus Illumina barcodes. TruSeq adapter sequences along with Illumina sample barcodes were introduced in two successive PCR steps. Sequencing of the TCR alpha and beta cDNA libraries was done on the Illumina HiSeq platform using custom primers. As for the original processing: Unique molecular identifiers were extracted from raw reads with MiGEC, and CDR3 positions were determined with MiXCR. For each individual, recombination models were inferred using an EM algorithm with the repgenHMM and IGoR tools. The analysis of shared clonotypes was done with the tcR package in R, with sharing normalized by the product of cloneset sizes. To study raw recombination without the effects of thymic and clonal selection, out-of-frame nonproductive sequences were analyzed. Clones were called with MiXCR by TCRdb after fastp trimmed the public reads at Q25, and only in-frame beta chains were retained. Each CDR3 protein gets just one entry, which takes the most common genes and DNA from the rows behind it. These V and J calls derive from TCRdb rather than the authors' analysis. This sample lists about 260,000 distinct CDR3 sequences; 5.5% to 7% were detected once. Of the sample, around 3.4% falls within the top ten clones.

Beyond this particular receptor, the publication reports: The excess sharing between twins in beta out-of-frame sequences was weaker because fewer shared sequences reduced the signal-to-noise ratio. Invariant T cells such as MAIT and iNKT could partly confound zero-insertion analyses, though diverse VJ usage argued against this for most clonotypes. Fewer insertions were carried by abundant cord blood beta clonotypes, a similar but weaker trend appeared in young adult naive repertoires, and no such trend appeared in memory repertoires. Because the same donors could not be followed over many years, the conclusions relied on cross-sectional statistical analysis. Out-of-frame TCR alpha sequences shared between twins showed an excess of low generation-probability sequences compared with coincidental sharing between unrelated individuals. Recombination models systematically underestimated out-of-frame TCR alpha sharing in monozygotic twins but agreed with sharing between unrelated individuals.

These sequences were also reported in another study, on yellow fever vaccine responses in identical twins. Reported in the second study: According to the authors, the vaccine-induced T cell response in identical twins seemed to be partly convergent and partly specific to each individual. In identical twins, the study followed T cell clones that responded to the vaccine with precision.

The sequence is built from TRBV3-1 and TRBJ2-7; TRBD1 aligns with 8 central bases. The material sequenced was memory (CD45RO+) T cells sorted from blood. The cell subset or site label, read with the paper, signifies: CD45RO+ enriched T cells. The clonotype comes from a woman aged 18-35 years in good health. The nucleotide sequence is TGTACCAGCTGTTTAGGAGTCCCTTCCAGGGGGCGAAAATCCTACGAGCAGTACTTC. This is translated as CTSCLGVPSRGRKSYEQYF.